This T cell receptor (beta chain) originates from a study of cytomegalovirus exposure and HLA in healthy donors. About the research overall: The approximately 110 validation repertoires used a platform that matched the one used for the 600 to 750 first-cohort repertoires, as a later analysis reported.

The ends were cut back, 7 bases at V and 4 bases at J, with 16 bases in the middle. Germline CDR1 and CDR2: LNHDA and SQIVND (reference sequence). The CDR3 is made up of 14 amino acids. General study findings and limits: Whilst most TCR sequences proved rare, a subset of public TCRs occurred across many donors. The study designated roughly 150 TCR beta chains cytomegalovirus-associated. In the approximately 120 validation repertoires, a later analysis found that first-cohort TCR clusters tended to co-occur.

About this clone itself: Its antigen is not identified.

Data came from immunoSEQ multiplex PCR; TCRdb stores just in-frame clones and leaves some out. This table holds roughly 50,000 clones, 90% found once. The sequenced sample was PBMCs. This sequence joins TRBV19 and TRBJ1-1; D is unresolved. The TCR comes from a man younger than 35 in good health and CMV-seronegative. The CDR3 nucleotides are TGTGCCAGTACCCTCGCTCGGTTTGGCACTGAAGCTTTCTTT. This gives the protein CASTLARFGTEAFF. Supplemented by reference TRBV19 and TRBJ1-1, the full variable domain reads DGGITQSPKYLFRKEGQNVTLSCEQNLNHDAMYWYRQDPGQGLRLIYYSQIVNDFQKGDIAEGYSVSREKKESFPLTVTSAQKNPTAFYLCASTLARFGTEAFFGQGTRLTVV.